This entry features one TCR beta chain sequence. The sample originates from a study of blood T cell repertoires in COVID-19. Germline assignment: CDR1 GTSNPN and CDR2 SVGIG (reference sequence). CDR3 length: 15 amino acids. J lost 8 bases, V lost 3 bases, and 6 bases had no gene match. Data came from immunoSEQ multiplex PCR; TCRdb stores just in-frame clones and leaves some out. The table lists hundreds of thousands of clones, about 86% of them singletons. The clonotype comes from a woman in her twenties or thirties who had recovered from COVID-19. Material: peripheral blood. The chain recombines TRBV30 with TRBJ1-6, with 11 bases that match TRBD1. CDR3 sequence reads: CAWRAGTGGHSPLHF. In nucleotides, the CDR3 is TGTGCCTGGAGGGCCGGGACAGGGGGTCATTCACCCCTCCACTTT.